This T cell receptor (beta chain) was sequenced during a study of cytomegalovirus exposure and HLA in healthy donors. On this clone: Its antigen is as yet unknown.

The PCR made use of 60 Vbeta and 13 Jbeta primers. Profiled with immunoSEQ multiplex PCR; TCRdb holds only in-frame clones, not every one. Of roughly 120,000 clones detected, around 86% appear once; the ten largest clones hold 2% to 2.5%. Broader study findings: Later, TCR association rates were found to vary by HLA locus, highest for DRB1 and lowest for HLA-C. On later analysis, the bulk of CMV-associated TCR beta chains appeared to be HLA-restricted.

Looked up from germline, CDR1 is SQVTM and CDR2 is ANQGSEA. This CDR3 is built from 13 residues. The junction had 2 bases not matched to a gene; V was cut back by 4 bases and J by 3 bases. This rearrangement joins TRBV29-1 to TRBJ2-5; the match to TRBD1 covers 10 bases. Sequencing used PBMCs. The TCR comes from a middle-aged woman in good health and CMV-seronegative. In nucleotides, the CDR3 is TGCAGCGTTGTAGGGACAGGGGAAGAGACCCAGTACTTC. Its translation: CSVVGTGEETQYF.